Presented here are 17 T cell receptor beta chains from one specimen sequenced in a study of T cells in women clearing cervical HPV infection. Measured with immunoSEQ multiplex PCR; TCRdb has only the in-frame clones, and not every one. This specimen shows some 8,300 clones; the ten leading clones hold about 8%. The sequenced sample was blood buffy coat. These receptors were taken from a woman between 18 and 75 years old with a cervical HPV16 infection that either progressed to CIN3+ or cleared (not recorded which).

This clone is medium-sized by frequency. The CDR3 end lies 3 residues beyond the end of the read and is filled in from the germline J gene. This sample also contains other DNA sequences that code for the same CDR3. The J gene is TRBJ1-3, the V gene TRBV29-1, with 7 positions matching TRBD1. With V trimmed by 1 base and J by 4 bases, 4 bases remained unmatched. Per germline, CDR1 SQVTM and CDR2 ANQGSEA. The CDR3 has 14 amino acids. CDR3 region: CSVEADRAGNTIYF. The part of the CDR3 DNA that was read is TGCAGCGTTGAAGCAGACAGGGCGGGAAACACC.

Frequency places this clone as medium-sized. Read coverage stops 3 residues before the CDR3 terminus; the germline J gene supplies the remainder. The genes are TRBV5-6 and TRBJ2-2, with unresolved D. The CDR3 runs to 14 residues. CDR1 is SGHDT, CDR2 YYEEEE, per germline. Trimming removed 5 bases from V and 1 base from J, with 9 bases in between. CDR3: CASRPTGNTGELFF. The covered CDR3 bases are TGTGCCAGCAGGCCCACGGGGAACACCGGGGAG.

This clone is called medium-sized based on its frequency. The CDR3 end falls 3 residues outside the read, so it is completed with the germline J gene. The chain recombines TRBV5-1 with TRBJ1-6; D possibly corresponds to TRBD1 (6 bases). This CDR3 has 15 amino acids. V lost 0 bases, J lost 10 bases, and 14 bases lay in between. Germline lookup yields CDR1 SGHRS and CDR2 YFSETQ. The CDR3 DNA, read in part, is TGCGCCAGCAGCTTGGCCGTACAGGGAGGGTCACCC. Translation: CASSLAVQGGSP. The full-length CDR3 reads as CASSLAVQGGSPLHF. Looking up the rest from reference TRBV5-1 and TRBJ1-6 gives the full variable domain: KAGVTQTPRYLIKTRGQQVTLSCSPISGHRSVSWYQQTPGQGLQFLFEYFSETQRNKGNFPGRFSGRQFSNSRSEMNVSTLELGDSALYLCASSLAVQGGSPLHFGNGTRLTVT.

Comment on this clone: With the read ending 3 residues before the CDR3 end, the germline J gene is used to fill in that end. This chain uses TRBV5-1 with TRBJ2-1; no firm D call. The CDR3 sequence is 15 residues long. The germline V and J ends were trimmed by 0 bases and 5 bases, with 12 bases remaining between them. The germline V gene has CDR1 SGHRS and CDR2 YFSETQ. The DNA read from the CDR3 is TGCGCCAGCAGCTTGGAGGGTGTCGGTGACAATGAG. This sequence encodes CASSLEGVGDNE. The full CDR3 protein reads CASSLEGVGDNEQFF.

This clone is labeled medium-sized (0.01 to 0.1%) based on frequency. The read gets to within 3 residues of the CDR3 end, and the germline J gene fills in the rest. The gene calls are TRBV10-3 and TRBJ2-3, with 11 bases lining up with TRBD1. The CDR3 is 15 residues long. The junction had 3 bases not matched to a gene; V was cut back by 4 bases and J by 3 bases. Germline V CDR1 and CDR2: ENHRY, SYGVKD. The CDR3 region is CAISVGQGATDTQYF. CDR3 DNA, as far as it was read: TGTGCCATCAGTGTTGGACAGGGGGCGACAGATACG.

On this clone: The CDR3 is cut off 3 residues early in the read; its end comes from the germline J gene. The rearrangement joins TRBV19 to TRBJ1-5; 9 nucleotides match TRBD1. CDR3 length: 18 amino acids. CDR1 and CDR2 from the germline V gene are LNHDA and SQIVND (reference sequence). After removal of 5 bases from V and 5 bases from J, the junction contained 16 bases not matched to a gene. CDR3 sequence reads: CASSLTGTGFQGHQPQHF. Partial CDR3 DNA: TGTGCCAGTAGTCTAACCGGGACAGGGTTTCAGGGGCATCAGCCC. The full variable domain, with the rest looked up from reference TRBV19 and TRBJ1-5, is DGGITQSPKYLFRKEGQNVTLSCEQNLNHDAMYWYRQDPGQGLRLIYYSQIVNDFQKGDIAEGYSVSREKKESFPLTVTSAQKNPTAFYLCASSLTGTGFQGHQPQHFGDGTRLSIL.

Regarding this clone: The missing CDR3 end, 3 residues past where the read stops, is filled in from the germline J gene. The chain couples TRBV5-5 to TRBJ1-1; 8 bases align to TRBD1. Germline-derived CDR1 and CDR2 are SGHKS and YYEKEE (reference sequence). V was pared by 4 bases and J by 0 bases, with 5 bases of the junction left unmatched. The CDR3 runs to 15 residues. The CDR3 reads CASSRGTGLNTEAFF. Incomplete CDR3 DNA: TGTGCCAGCAGCAGAGGGACAGGCTTGAACACTGAA.

As to this clone: The read ends 3 residues before the CDR3 terminus; that terminus is restored from the germline J gene. The V call is TRBV7-9, the J call TRBJ2-3; no reliable D call. The CDR3 is made up of 12 amino acids. Germline values: CDR1 SEHNR, CDR2 FQNEAQ (reference sequence). CDR3 sequence reads: CASSQKQQPQYF. The part of the CDR3 DNA that was read is TGTGCCAGCAGCCAAAAACAGCAGCCG.

A remark on this clone: The sequence runs out 3 residues before the end of the CDR3; the remainder is reconstructed from the germline J gene. The chain has TRBV7-2 and TRBJ1-2, with a tentative D call TRBD1 (5 bases). Germline CDR1 is SGHTA and CDR2 is FQGNSA. The CDR3 is made up of 14 amino acids. CDR3: CASSLAVQGVGYTF. The DNA read from the CDR3 is TGTGCCAGCAGCTTAGCTGTTCAGGGTGTCGGC. The full variable domain, completed using reference TRBV7-2 and TRBJ1-2, is GAGVSQSPSNKVTEKGKDVELRCDPISGHTALYWYRQSLGQGLEFLIYFQGNSAPDKSGLPSDRFSAERTGGSVSTLTIQRTQQEDSAVYLCASSLAVQGVGYTFGSGTRLTVV.

With respect to this clone: From the germline J gene comes the end of the CDR3, since the read stops 3 residues before it. This rearrangement joins TRBV5-1 to TRBJ2-7, with TRBD1 as a possible D gene (5 bases). CDR1 SGHRS and CDR2 YFSETQ come from the germline V gene. The CDR3 is 10 amino acids. V dropped 4 bases and J dropped 6 bases, with 5 bases sitting between them. The CDR3 loop reads CASSRGEQYF. The CDR3 bases that were read are TGCGCCAGCAGCAGGGGCGAG.

Points on this clone: The read halts 3 residues ahead of the CDR3 end, with the missing end drawn from the germline J gene. This CDR3 is also generated by other DNA sequences in the sample. This sequence joins TRBV20-1 and TRBJ2-1, with 8 bases fitting TRBD2. J was trimmed by 0 bases and V by 3 bases; bases with no gene match: 7. Germline CDR1 is DFQATT and CDR2 is SNEGSKA (reference sequence). CDR3 length: 16 amino acids. Incomplete CDR3 DNA: TGCAGTGCTAGGAGCGGCGGGGGGAGCTCCTACAATGAG. Translating gives CSARSGGGSSYNE. The full CDR3 protein reads CSARSGGGSSYNEQFF.

A word on this clone: The sequence runs out 3 residues before the end of the CDR3; the remainder is reconstructed from the germline J gene. The chain joins TRBV18 to TRBJ2-4, with TRBD1 as a possible D gene (5 bases). The germline gives CDR1 KGHSH, CDR2 LQKENI. The CDR3 totals 13 residues. The sequenced CDR3 bases are TGTGCCAGCTCACCAATAAAAGGGGAAGGT. Amino acids: CASSPIKGEG. The full CDR3 protein is CASSPIKGEGQYF.

A word on this clone: The CDR3 is cut off 3 residues early in the read; its end comes from the germline J gene. V is TRBV2 and J is TRBJ1-5, with D unresolved. Germline-derived CDR1 and CDR2 are SNHLY and FYNNEI. V was pared by 2 bases and J by 7 bases, with 9 bases between. The CDR3 totals 13 residues. CDR3: CASSEYGYQPQHF. CDR3 DNA (partial): TGTGCCAGCAGTGAATACGGGTACCAGCCC. Complete variable domain (other parts from reference TRBV2 and TRBJ1-5): EPEVTQTPSHQVTQMGQEVILRCVPISNHLYFYWYRQILGQKVEFLVSFYNNEISEKSEIFDDQFSVERPDGSNFTLKIRSTKLEDSAMYFCASSEYGYQPQHFGDGTRLSIL.

Worth noting for this clone: With the read ending 3 residues before the CDR3 end, the germline J gene is used to fill in that end. This chain joins TRBV10-2 and TRBJ1-3, with a tentative D call TRBD1 (6 bases). The CDR3 has 16 amino acids. In germline, CDR1 is WSHSY, CDR2 SAAADI. With 6 bases removed from V and 1 base from J, the gap between germline ends came to 16 bases. CDR3 region: CASRDSWRYSGNTIYF. The CDR3 DNA, read in part, is TGCGCCAGCAGGGACAGTTGGAGATATTCTGGAAACACC.

Regarding this clone: The CDR3 is cut off 3 residues early in the read; its end comes from the germline J gene. V and J are TRBV18 and TRBJ1-2, with a possible D match to TRBD1 (6 bases). Germline lookup yields CDR1 KGHSH and CDR2 LQKENI. The CDR3 contains 15 residues. The sequenced CDR3 bases are TGTGCCAGCTCACCGAGTGGGGGCCAATCCTACGAC. This codes for CASSPSGGQSYD. The CDR3, in full, reads CASSPSGGQSYDYTF.

On this clone: The CDR3 is cut off 3 residues early in the read; its end comes from the germline J gene. The chain links TRBV6-2 or TRBV6-3 to TRBJ1-1, with 8 bases identical to TRBD1. The germline gives CDR1 MNHEY, CDR2 SVGEGT. The CDR3 spans 15 residues. The V and J ends lost 8 bases and 3 bases, in that order; junction bases with no gene match: 11. CDR3 DNA, as far as it was read: TGTGCCAGCTGGCGCCCCGGACAGGGCGACACTGAA. Amino acids: CASWRPGQGDTE. The entire CDR3 reads CASWRPGQGDTEAFF.

In the case of this clone: The missing CDR3 end, 3 residues past where the read stops, is filled in from the germline J gene. J is TRBJ1-1 and V is TRBV29-1, with 7 bases aligning to TRBD1. This CDR3 contains 13 residues. Looked up from germline, CDR1 is SQVTM and CDR2 is ANQGSEA. Trimming took 6 bases from V and 6 from J; bases not matched to a gene: 10. The CDR3 sequence is CSVRRQGLAEAFF. The sequenced part of the CDR3 DNA is TGCAGCGTGAGACGACAGGGCTTGGCTGAA.